This record concerns one T cell receptor (beta chain) sequence. Its antigen is currently unknown. The data derive from a study of T cell responses to AZD1222 COVID-19 vaccine. General observations from the study: Reportedly, nearly half the spike-specific TCRs target unmutated variant regions. Spike-wide vaccine-associated CD4 TCRs dominated at 160-218 and 743-854. Most donors were white British, females outnumbered males, and clonal diversity was possibly underestimated.

TCRdb keeps only in-frame clones here, not all; method: immunoSEQ multiplex PCR. Altogether 130,000 to 150,000 clones are present, around 83% being singletons, with the ten largest covering less than 5%. The V end lost 5 bases, the J end lost 7 bases, and 12 bases lay between the germline ends. This CDR3 region has 14 residues. Germline-derived CDR1 and CDR2 are MGHDK and SYGVNS. The TCR sequence derives from an adult in good health. The V call is TRBV25-1, the J call TRBJ1-6; TRBD1 is a possible D gene (6 bases). The sample in question was peripheral blood, obtained on day 0 of MenACWY control vaccination. This chain's CDR3 is CASSRGQGNSPLHF. The CDR3 DNA sequence: TGTGCCAGCAGTAGAGGGCAGGGGAATTCACCCCTCCACTTT.